This T cell receptor (beta chain) was retrieved from a study of shared clonotypes between healthy human individuals (dated by TCRdb to the early 2020s). Turning to the overall study: A couple of women and a few men aged 18 to 49 years were included in the cohort. For each donor, three plates each were used for CD4 naive and CD4 memory, two plates were used for CD8 naive, and one plate was used for CD8 memory. Leukapheresis yielded between about 0.94 and 8.9 billion PBMCs per donor. To increase sequencing depth and limit assay-specific biases, TCR repertoire library preparation and sequencing were carried out by different laboratories using diverse techniques. To estimate repertoire size and how much clonotype sharing occurs between individuals, the study deeply sequenced the blood TCR repertoires of about five healthy adults.

Using the deep immunoSEQ assay, TCR CDR3 regions were amplified from genomic DNA by multiplex PCR. Genomic DNA extracted from each cell subset was distributed evenly over all wells of several immunoSEQ 96-well plates, and each plate served as one replicate. For sorted subsets, about 0.2 ug genomic DNA, equal to 30,000 or so T cell genomes, was loaded into each replicate PCR. Purified libraries were quantified with a Qubit 3.0 fluorometer, sized on a Bioanalyzer 2100, and re-quantified with the KAPA Library Quantification kit. Every immunoSEQ 96-well plate was sequenced on a separate single-read 150-cycle Illumina NextSeq 550 flow cell. Per the authors' processing: Because the immunoSEQ output held only junctional sequences and lacked quality scores, the filtering could not match the filtering applied to full-length reads. To assign V/J genes and CDR3, sequences were annotated against IMGT germline references using PyIR, a Python wrapper for IgBLAST v1.9. Reads with weak V/J assignments (E-value above 1e-6), missing CDR3, stop codons, out-of-frame junctions, or ambiguous translated residues were removed. A V3J clonotype was defined by an identical inferred V gene, J gene, and CDR3 amino acid sequence. The percentage overlap between two repertoires was calculated by dividing the number of shared unique clonotypes by the size of the smaller repertoire. Repertoire richness was assessed with RTK rarefaction, the Chao1 estimator, and Recon v2.1 estimates of unobserved clonotypes. For all TCRbeta clonotypes obtained by the gDNA method from a few donors, generation probabilities were computed with OLGA. TCRdb stores this immuneACCESS table with in-frame sequences only. Part of the clones is absent; in the studies checked, under half of the shortfall reflects unresolved V genes, and no reason is known for the rest. D and trimming come from the DNA, and the V and J calls and clone size come from that table. The sample yields around 2.5 million clones; approximately 94% were counted once. The ten largest clonotypes hold around 0.4% of the sample.

The donors were healthy, HIV-negative adults with no recently reported acute infections or vaccinations. All donors were Caucasian adults living in Nashville, Tennessee, USA. CD4+ T cells were enriched by magnetic negative selection; naive cells were then positively selected on CD45RA, and the negative fraction formed the memory subset. After blood collection by leukapheresis, PBMCs were isolated using Ficoll-Histopaque density gradient centrifugation and then cryopreserved in the vapor phase of liquid nitrogen. Purity and quantity of every magnetically sorted T cell population were checked by analytical flow cytometry. Genomic DNA was isolated from each sorted fraction and quantified by UV absorbance on a Nanodrop 2000c. V is cut back by 2 bases and J by 3 bases, with 10 bases in the junction unmatched. The germline V gene (reference sequence) gives CDR1 as GTSNPN and CDR2 as SVGIG. From the cysteine up to the phenylalanine, the CDR3 has a length of 15 residues. Kept here is only the CDR3 DNA, which spans 45 bases and is read in frame from base 1.

About this clone: This receptor's antigen is unknown. No base-level quality is on record; no much larger clone is a single base apart.

General conclusions and limits of the study: Clonotypes shared by all four sorted-subset donors showed higher generation probabilities than non-shared clonotypes. Sampling was restricted to blood, and TCR repertoires in tissue are likely to differ from TCR repertoires in blood. Incomplete sequencing was indicated by rarefaction of sorted-subset datasets, despite the large sequencing depth. Sharing across several donors was observed for approximately 4.6% of naive CD4, 3% to 3.5% of naive CD8, 2% to 2.5% of memory CD4, and approximately 0.41% of memory CD8 clonotypes. The small number of donors limited the genetic and exposure-history diversity represented. Naive subsets generally had larger estimated clonotype richness than memory subsets did. Pairwise subsampling led to the expectation that sequencing depth would affect the degree of clonotype sharing among donors.

Sequencing input: naive CD4+ T cells from PBMCs. The meaning of the sample's cell subset or site label: CD45RA+ positively selected. The chain couples TRBV30 to TRBJ2-7; TRBD1 aligns with 7 central bases. This receptor was identified in a man younger than 35 in good health. Some clones in this sample may be carry-over from other donors' samples. In nucleotides, the sequence is TGTGCCTGGAGTTCCCGGGGACAGTTTGGCTACGAGCAGTACTTC. It translates to CAWSSRGQFGYEQYF.